This TCR beta chain was found in a study of T cell changes during pregnancy in multiple sclerosis. The table came from immunoSEQ multiplex PCR; TCRdb's copy has only in-frame clones and leaves some out. The data hold fewer than 50,000 clones, with 90% observed a single time. The CDR3 spans 16 residues. V lost 2 bases, J lost 6 bases, and 9 bases stayed unmatched. From germline, CDR1 is SGHRS and CDR2 YFSETQ. The TCR sequence derives from a female donor in good health, enrolled as a control in a pregnancy study. The starting material was peripheral blood, obtained in the second trimester of pregnancy. This chain uses TRBV5-1 with TRBJ2-1; 9 bases align to TRBD1. The CDR3 loop is CASSFAVGTGINEQFF. DNA for the CDR3: TGCGCCAGCAGCTTCGCAGTGGGGACAGGGATCAATGAGCAGTTCTTC.